The 23 T cell receptor beta chains given below trace back to one sample, sequenced in a study of CD8 T cells in Susac syndrome. Random hexamers served to reverse transcribe roughly 0.45 to 1 ug RNA. TCRdb reanalysed the immunoSEQ multiplex PCR reads using MiXCR and keeps one entry per CDR3 protein. This sample yields roughly 80,000 distinct CDR3 sequences, of which around 94% are seen a single time; 0.26% belongs to the top ten. Sequenced: CD8+ T cells from PBMCs. Receptor source: a human donor in good health.

The chain recombines TRBV29-1 with TRBJ2-7, with a possible D match to TRBD1 (5 bases). Looked up from germline, CDR1 is SQVTM and CDR2 is ANQGSEA. V was pared by 7 bases and J by 1 base, with 11 bases between. CDR3 size: 12 residues. The CDR3 DNA reads TGCAGCGCATTGACAGCTTCCTACGAGCAGTACGTC. The encoded protein is CSALTASYEQYV.

The V and J genes are TRBV6-5 and TRBJ2-6; D gene uncertain. V lost 5 bases to trimming and J lost 4 bases, with 9 bases between them. CDR3 length: 14 amino acids. The germline V gene encodes CDR1 MNHEY and CDR2 SVGAGI. CDR3 in amino acids: CASSPPYGANVLTF. Here the CDR3 DNA reads TGTGCCAGCAGTCCTCCATACGGGGCCAACGTCCTGACTTTC.

This clonotype was observed a few times. This chain joins TRBV6-4 and TRBJ2-6; D is unclear. V lost 2 bases and J 0 bases, leaving 8 bases between the germline ends. The CDR3 sequence is 16 residues long. Germline-derived CDR1 and CDR2 are MRHNA and SNTAGT. The CDR3 DNA is TGTGCCAGCAGTGACGCTGACAACTCTGGGGCCAACGTCCTGACTTTC. Translated: CASSDADNSGANVLTF.

The chain is built from TRBV13 and TRBJ1-2; D not certain. Germline-derived CDR1 and CDR2 are PRHDT and FYEKMQ (reference sequence). The germline V and J ends were trimmed by 5 bases and 7 bases, with 17 bases remaining between them. The CDR3 consists of 14 residues. The CDR3 DNA sequence: TGTGCCAGCAGCCCCTCATCGGCCTCGAGTGGCTACACCTTC. Amino acid sequence: CASSPSSASSGYTF.

The chain uses TRBV24-1 and TRBJ2-2, with D possibly being TRBD2 (6 bases). This CDR3 region has 12 residues. Trimming pared 9 bases from V and 6 bases from J, leaving 10 bases between. Germline V lookup: CDR1 KGHDR, CDR2 SFDVKD. The CDR3 region has the DNA TGTGCCACCTCCTGGGGGGCCGGGGAGCTGTTTTTT. Translation gives CATSWGAGELFF.

Here the CDR3 reads CASSPWDTDTQYF. CDR3 DNA: TGTGCCAGCAGCCCCTGGGACACAGATACGCAGTATTTT. The chain carries TRBV28 and TRBJ2-3; D not resolved. The germline V gene has CDR1 MDHEN and CDR2 SYDVKM. The ends were cut back, 6 bases at V and 2 bases at J, with 9 bases in the middle. There are 13 residues in the CDR3.

The chain employs TRBV11-2 and TRBJ2-7; D ambiguous. Deletions cut 5 bases from V and 1 base from J, with 6 bases between. There are 12 residues in the CDR3. Per germline, CDR1 SGHAT and CDR2 FQNNGV. The CDR3 coding sequence is TGTGCCAGCAGCGACGATTCCTACGAGCAGTACTTC. It codes for CASSDDSYEQYF.

The CDR3 DNA is TGTGCCAGCAGCGTAGCGAGCGGGCTAAACAATGAGCAGTTCTTC. Amino acids: CASSVASGLNNEQFF. The V gene is TRBV9, the J gene TRBJ2-1, with a weak D call TRBD2 (6 bases). Germline V gives CDR1 SGDLS, CDR2 YYNGEE. The CDR3 sequence is 15 residues long. V gave up 0 bases and J gave up 5 bases, with 12 bases separating them.

CDR3 in amino acids: CASRRTDPNTEAFF. Written as DNA, the CDR3 is TGTGCCAGCAGGAGGACAGATCCGAACACTGAAGCTTTCTTT. This chain links TRBV2 with TRBJ1-1; D is perhaps TRBD1 (6 bases). Looked up from germline, CDR1 is SNHLY and CDR2 is FYNNEI. CDR3 length: 14 residues. Deletions cut 6 bases from V and 1 base from J, with 12 bases between.

The chain employs TRBV30 and TRBJ2-7, with D hard to call. V was pared by 2 bases and J by 3 bases, with 14 bases between. CDR1 and CDR2 from the germline V gene are GTSNPN and SVGIG (reference sequence). CDR3 length equals 14 residues. Written as DNA, the CDR3 is TGTGCCTGGAGTAACGAGTTCTCCGGCTACGAGCAGTACGTC. It translates to CAWSNEFSGYEQYV.

The rearrangement joins TRBV7-9 to TRBJ2-3; a possible D gene is TRBD1 (5 bases). In germline, CDR1 is SEHNR, CDR2 FQNEAQ (reference sequence). The germline V and J ends were trimmed by 5 bases and 3 bases, with 12 bases remaining between them. The CDR3 loop spans 14 amino acids. CDR3 sequence (DNA): TGTGCCAGCAGCAATAACAGGCGTACAGATACGCAGTATTTT. Translation: CASSNNRRTDTQYF.

V gene TRBV6-5 combines with J gene TRBJ2-5; D perhaps matches TRBD1 (5 bases). In germline, CDR1 is MNHEY, CDR2 SVGAGI. V was clipped by 6 bases and J by 5 bases, with 13 bases between them. The CDR3 consists of 13 residues. CDR3 nucleotides: TGTGCCAGCAGCGAGCTGGGGCAGGAGACCCAGTACTTC. Residues: CASSELGQETQYF.

V and J are TRBV28 and TRBJ1-2, with TRBD1 matching over 8 bases. The germline V gene has CDR1 MDHEN and CDR2 SYDVKM. V gave up 6 bases and J gave up 8 bases; unmatched junction bases: 5. This CDR3 spans 12 amino acids. This CDR3 reads CASSLDRGGYTF. CDR3 coding DNA: TGTGCCAGCAGCCTCGACAGGGGCGGCTACACCTTC.

This CDR3 reads CASSPAPGNQPQHF. For the CDR3, the DNA is TGTGCCAGCAGCCCAGCCCCGGGCAATCAGCCCCAGCATTTT. The rearrangement joins TRBV27 to TRBJ1-5; D remains ambiguous. V lost 6 bases and J lost 2, with 11 bases in between. The CDR3 runs to 14 residues. Germline V gene sequence: CDR1 MNHEY, CDR2 SMNVEV (reference sequence).

The chain links TRBV13 to TRBJ1-2; TRBD1 aligns across 9 bases. This CDR3 spans 16 amino acids. The germline CDR1 and CDR2 sequences are PRHDT and FYEKMQ (reference sequence). The V and J ends lost 0 bases and 4 bases, in that order; junction bases with no gene match: 6. For the CDR3, the DNA is TGTGCCAGCAGCTTAGGCCTCGTGGGACAGGGCTATGGCTACACCTTC. It yields the protein CASSLGLVGQGYGYTF.

The chain has TRBV24-1 and TRBJ2-1; D gene ambiguous. The germline V gene has CDR1 KGHDR and CDR2 SFDVKD. V lost 0 bases to trimming and J lost 5 bases, with 13 bases between them. This CDR3 is built from 16 residues. The CDR3 region is CATSDLRSRVDNEQFF. In DNA form, the CDR3 reads TGTGCCACCAGTGATTTGCGGTCTAGGGTAGACAATGAGCAGTTCTTC.

The V gene is TRBV12-3 or TRBV12-4, the J gene TRBJ2-1; TRBD2 matches 9 bases. J gave up 0 bases and V 2 bases, and 2 bases lay outside the gene matches. The CDR3 length is 16 residues. CDR3: CASSLILAGSYNEQFF. CDR3 in DNA: TGTGCCAGCAGTTTAATACTAGCGGGCTCCTACAATGAGCAGTTCTTC.

In nucleotides, the CDR3 is TGTGCCAGCAGTTTATCGGGGGACGGAACTCAAGAGACCCAGTACTTC. This gives the protein CASSLSGDGTQETQYF. The V call is TRBV27, the J call TRBJ2-5; D is perhaps TRBD1 or TRBD2 (5 bases each). From germline, CDR1 is MNHEY and CDR2 SMNVEV (reference sequence). The length of the CDR3 is 16 residues. Trimming removed 0 bases from V and 2 bases from J, with 13 bases in between.

The J gene is TRBJ2-1, the V gene TRBV28, with unresolved D. CDR1 is MDHEN and CDR2 is SYDVKM in the germline V gene. The CDR3 extends over 17 amino acids. The ends were cut back, 5 bases at V and 1 base at J, with 18 bases in the middle. The CDR3 DNA reads as TGTGCCAGCAGTCCGTCCTCAAGACTCTTTTCCTACAATGAGCAGTTCTTC. Its translation is CASSPSSRLFSYNEQFF. Looking up the rest from reference TRBV28 and TRBJ2-1 gives the full variable domain: DVKVTQSSRYLVKRTGEKVFLECVQDMDHENMFWYRQDPGLGLRLIYFSYDVKMKEKGDIPEGYSVSREKKERFSLILESASTNQTSMYLCASSPSSRLFSYNEQFFGPGTRLTVL.

V is TRBV12-3 or TRBV12-4 and J is TRBJ1-1; 9 bases are a match to TRBD1. The J segment lost 4 bases and the V segment lost 1 base, leaving 4 bases of the junction unmatched. The CDR3 covers 15 residues. Here the CDR3 DNA reads TGTGCCAGCAGTTTAGACAGGGGGCGCGGCACTGAAGCTTTCTTT. Amino acids: CASSLDRGRGTEAFF.

This sequence joins TRBV20-1 and TRBJ2-7; the match to TRBD2 covers 8 bases. The germline V gene encodes CDR1 DFQATT and CDR2 SNEGSKA (reference sequence). CDR3 length: 13 residues. CDR3 bases: TGCATGGTCGGGAGGGGCGGAGGGTACGAGCAGTACTTC. Amino acids: CMVGRGGGYEQYF.

The V and J genes are TRBV4-3 and TRBJ2-3; TRBD2 matches at 9 bases. The V and J ends lost 0 bases and 4 bases, in that order; junction bases with no gene match: 8. CDR1 is LGHNA and CDR2 is YSLEER in the germline V gene. The CDR3 spans 17 residues. CDR3 loop: CASSQDRLAGFPDTQYF. In DNA, the CDR3 is TGCGCCAGCAGCCAAGATCGGCTAGCGGGGTTCCCAGATACGCAGTATTTT.

The chain employs TRBV7-2 and TRBJ2-7, with D possibly TRBD2 on 6 matching bases. Germline CDR1 is SGHTA and CDR2 is FQGNSA. CDR3 size: 14 residues. The ends were cut back, 5 bases at V and 5 bases at J, with 16 bases in the middle. CDR3 coding DNA: TGTGCCAGCAGCCCCGGATGGGGGGTCAACGAGCAGTACTTC. It encodes CASSPGWGVNEQYF. The whole variable domain, remainder taken from reference TRBV7-2 and TRBJ2-7, is GAGVSQSPSNKVTEKGKDVELRCDPISGHTALYWYRQSLGQGLEFLIYFQGNSAPDKSGLPSDRFSAERTGGSVSTLTIQRTQQEDSAVYLCASSPGWGVNEQYFGPGTRLTVT.